This is a list of T cell receptor beta chains from one sample in a study of blood T cells in healthy people across ages. TCRdb itself ran the 5' RACE reads through MiXCR, one entry per CDR3 protein. This table holds roughly 800,000 distinct CDR3 sequences, 20% to 25% found once. A further study also used this sample, focusing on T cells of mothers and their children.

The sequenced sample was blood. The receptors come from a boy between 10 and 17 years old in good health. The CDR3 runs from the conserved cysteine through the conserved F or W. The order of the fields is D gene, J gene, clone size, V gene, CDR3 protein, CDR3 DNA. The D gene is left open where the match is weak. Clone size appears in some rows only: once, few, many, or a class for an expanded clone.

. | TRBJ2-7 | . | TRBV7-2 | CASSLGGPQGKQYF | TGTGCCAGCAGCTTAGGGGGGCCCCAGGGCAAGCAGTACTTC
TRBD2 | TRBJ2-1 | few | TRBV29-1 | CSVAGLAGWFNEQFF | TGCAGCGTAGCAGGACTAGCGGGGTGGTTTAATGAGCAGTTCTTC
. | TRBJ2-1 | . | TRBV11-2 | CASSLVVAGGNNEQFF | TGTGCCAGCAGCTTAGTGGTAGCAGGGGGGAACAATGAGCAGTTCTTC
. | TRBJ1-1 | few | TRBV29-1 | CSVAQRMNTEAFF | TGCAGCGTTGCTCAGAGAATGAACACTGAAGCTTTCTTT
TRBD1 | TRBJ2-6 | . | TRBV9 | CASSVVIQGAGANVLTF | TGTGCCAGCAGCGTAGTCATACAGGGGGCTGGGGCCAACGTCCTGACTTTC
. | TRBJ2-5 | . | TRBV11-2 | CVSSSVETQYF | TGTGTCAGCAGCTCCGTGGAGACCCAGTACTTC
TRBD2 | TRBJ2-2 | once | TRBV4-1 | CASSQDSKHFLVTAGNTGELFF | TGCGCCAGCAGCCAAGACTCAAAACACTTTTTAGTGACAGCGGGAAACACCGGGGAGCTGTTTTTT
. | TRBJ1-4 | . | TRBV4-3 | CASSQGLGSTNEKLFF | TGCGCCAGCAGTCAAGGCTTAGGCTCAACTAATGAAAAACTGTTTTTT
TRBD1 | TRBJ2-7 | . | TRBV28 | CASRTTGTYEQYF | TGTGCCAGCAGAACGACAGGGACCTACGAGCAGTACTTC
. | TRBJ1-1 | few | TRBV27 | CASSRDALGVTEAFF | TGTGCCAGCAGTCGGGACGCCCTCGGTGTCACTGAAGCTTTCTTT
. | TRBJ2-5 | few | TRBV12-5 | CASGLAGTQETQYF | TGTGCTAGTGGTTTGGCCGGGACCCAAGAGACCCAGTACTTC
. | TRBJ2-1 | few | TRBV7-9 | CASSSREPPNEQFF | TGTGCCAGCAGTTCCCGGGAGCCCCCCAATGAGCAGTTCTTC
. | TRBJ2-1 | many | TRBV12-3/TRBV12-4 | CASSLVGEYNEQFF | TGTGCCAGCAGTTTAGTCGGGGAGTACAATGAGCAGTTCTTC
TRBD1 | TRBJ1-2 | . | TRBV5-1 | CASSSGQGDGYTF | TGTGCCAGCAGCTCTGGACAGGGAGATGGCTACACCTTC
TRBD2 | TRBJ2-5 | few | TRBV5-1 | CASYGTSVETQYF | TGCGCCAGCTACGGGACTAGCGTAGAGACCCAGTACTTC
. | TRBJ1-1 | . | TRBV6-1 | CASSDWTEAFF | TGTGCCAGCAGTGACTGGACTGAAGCTTTCTTT
. | TRBJ1-1 | few | TRBV4-1 | CASSPTRTTEAFF | TGCGCCAGCAGCCCGACTAGGACCACTGAAGCTTTCTTT
. | TRBJ2-5 | few | TRBV18 | CASSPRAGFQETQYF | TGTGCCAGCTCACCAAGGGCGGGTTTCCAAGAGACCCAGTACTTC
. | TRBJ2-7 | few | TRBV5-1 | CASSSTGAQVEQYF | TGCGCCAGCAGCTCGACAGGCGCTCAGGTCGAGCAGTACTTC
TRBD2 | TRBJ2-1 | . | TRBV4-3 | CASSQDRLPGGDNEQFF | TGCGCCAGCAGCCAAGATCGACTACCGGGAGGTGACAATGAGCAGTTCTTC
TRBD1 | TRBJ2-1 | . | TRBV20-1 | CSTSPGQVSDEQFF | TGCAGCACTAGTCCGGGACAGGTCTCTGATGAGCAGTTCTTC
. | TRBJ1-5 | few | TRBV18 | CASSRARDQPQHF | TGTGCCAGCTCTCGGGCCCGAGATCAGCCCCAGCATTTT
TRBD1 | TRBJ2-3 | few | TRBV29-1 | CSGKGQGFTDTQYF | TGCAGCGGGAAGGGACAGGGCTTCACAGATACGCAGTATTTT
. | TRBJ2-1 | few | TRBV7-2 | CASSLAIRLGANEQFF | TGTGCCAGCAGCTTAGCGATCCGACTAGGGGCTAATGAGCAGTTCTTC
. | TRBJ1-6 | . | TRBV7-2 | CASSLVPGYNSPLHF | TGTGCCAGCAGCTTAGTTCCAGGATACAATTCACCCCTCCACTTT
TRBD1 | TRBJ2-7 | . | TRBV19 | CASSGTEYEQYF | TGTGCCAGTTCTGGGACAGAATACGAGCAGTACTTC
. | TRBJ1-2 | . | TRBV3-1 | CASSQGGGIYGYTF | TGTGCCAGCAGCCAAGGAGGCGGGATCTATGGCTACACCTTC
. | TRBJ2-5 | . | TRBV2 | CASSASSAGEETQYF | TGTGCCAGCAGTGCTTCGTCGGCAGGAGAAGAGACCCAGTACTTC
. | TRBJ2-5 | many | TRBV10-3 | CAISESSGQETQYF | TGTGCCATCAGTGAGTCGAGCGGACAAGAGACCCAGTACTTC
TRBD2 | TRBJ2-1 | . | TRBV5-1 | CASSHRTSGRVSYNEQFF | TGCGCCAGCAGCCATCGGACTAGCGGGAGGGTCTCCTACAATGAGCAGTTCTTC
. | TRBJ1-6 | few | TRBV3-1 | CASSQDHGDSPLHF | TGTGCCAGCAGCCAAGACCACGGCGATTCACCCCTCCACTTT
. | TRBJ1-3 | . | TRBV15 | CATSRPDYGNTIYF | TGTGCCACCAGCAGGCCCGATTATGGAAACACCATATATTTT
TRBD1 | TRBJ2-5 | . | TRBV5-6 | CASSLYQGVEQYF | TGTGCCAGCAGCTTATATCAGGGGGTGGAGCAGTACTTC